This TCR beta chain is drawn from a study of CD8 T cells in ankylosing spondylitis. Study-level results: Matched ankylosing spondylitis synovial fluid reportedly showed significant enrichment of disease-linked clones.

There are many counts of this clonotype. Its target is not known. TCRdb re-analysed the 5' RACE reads in MiXCR, keeping a single row per CDR3 protein. The data show roughly 35,000 distinct CDR3 sequences, approximately 9.9% seen once. The germline V gene has CDR1 SQVTM and CDR2 ANQGSEA. This CDR3 region has 21 residues. The sample was synovial fluid, either unsorted or a sorted T cell fraction (not recorded which). The sequence was collected from a male donor with ankylosing spondylitis. The chain recombines TRBV29-1 with TRBJ2-5, with D perhaps being TRBD1 or TRBD2 (5 bases each). In DNA, the CDR3 is TGCAGGCAGGACCCTGACAGAAAGCTTGCACTAGAGCCACGTTCCCGGGGGACCCAGTACTTC. Translated: CRQDPDRKLALEPRSRGTQYF.